This T cell receptor beta chain was obtained from a study of T cell responses to AZD1222 COVID-19 vaccine. In regard to this clone: What it binds is unknown.

The germline V and J ends were trimmed by 3 bases and 7 bases, with 18 bases remaining between them. Germline CDR1 is SNHLY and CDR2 is FYNNEI. The CDR3 totals 15 residues. Sequenced by immunoSEQ multiplex PCR; TCRdb stores in-frame clones only, minus some. The top ten clones hold around 1.3% of a sample with 150,000 to 200,000 clones, around 93% of them seen once. Notes on the study in general: Receipt of two AZD1222 doses was followed by a rise in Spike-specific TCR breadth and depth.

The source was peripheral blood, collected on day 0 of AZD1222 vaccination. The chain combines TRBV2 with TRBJ1-2; D is possibly TRBD1 (6 bases). The TCR was taken from an adult in good health. CDR3 in DNA: TGTGCCAGCAGTGATATACAGGGAAGTCGTGGTGGCTACACCTTC. This codes for CASSDIQGSRGGYTF.